This TCR beta chain was captured in a study of shared clonotypes between healthy human individuals. Study findings and constraints: Around 5.3% of naive CD4 clonotypes were shared across a handful of donors.

In replicate PCRs of sorted subsets, approximately 210 ng DNA, roughly 31,000 T cell genomes, was used. Original processing notes: There were no quality scores in the junction-only immunoSEQ sequences, so filtering differed. The protocol was immunoSEQ multiplex PCR, while the TCRdb copy is restricted to in-frame clones and leaves out a portion. V and J calls and clone size are those listed in that table; D and trimming were worked out from the DNA. The sample records approximately 2.4 million clones, nearly 97% being singletons. V lost 0 bases, J lost 4 bases, and 10 bases stayed unmatched. CDR3 length equals 18 residues. CDR1 is LNHDA and CDR2 is SQIVND in the germline V gene (reference sequence). Concerning this clone itself: Its antigen is still unknown.

Source material: naive CD4+ T cells sorted from blood. The subset was: CD45RA+ positively selected. This chain connects TRBV19 to TRBJ2-5, with TRBD1 matching 11 bases. The receptor was derived from a man between 18 and 35 years old in good health. The CDR3 sequence: CASSIEHLGQGGGETQYF. DNA for the CDR3: TGTGCCAGTAGTATAGAGCACCTGGGACAGGGGGGAGGAGAGACCCAGTACTTC.